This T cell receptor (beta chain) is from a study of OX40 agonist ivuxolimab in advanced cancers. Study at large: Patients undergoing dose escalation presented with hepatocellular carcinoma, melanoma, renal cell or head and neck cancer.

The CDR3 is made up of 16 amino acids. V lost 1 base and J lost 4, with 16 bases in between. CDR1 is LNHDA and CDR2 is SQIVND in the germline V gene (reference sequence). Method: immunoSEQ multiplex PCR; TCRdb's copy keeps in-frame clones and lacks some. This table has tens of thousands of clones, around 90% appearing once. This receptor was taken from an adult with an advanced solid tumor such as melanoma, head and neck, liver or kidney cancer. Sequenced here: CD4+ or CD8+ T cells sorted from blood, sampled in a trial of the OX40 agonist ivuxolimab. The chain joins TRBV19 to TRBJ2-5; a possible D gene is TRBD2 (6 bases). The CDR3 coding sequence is TGTGCCAGTAGTATAGGCAGGGAGGTCGGAGTAGAGACCCAGTACTTC. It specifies CASSIGREVGVETQYF.